This entry lists 7 T cell receptor beta chains sequenced from one sample in a study of radiotherapy plus CTLA-4 blockade in lung cancer. The protocol was immunoSEQ multiplex PCR, while the TCRdb copy is restricted to in-frame clones and leaves out a portion. This table holds about 51,000 clones, approximately 80% found once. The sequences come from peripheral blood, collected from a patient treated with radiotherapy plus ipilimumab. These receptors were taken from a human donor with non-small cell lung cancer whose response to radiotherapy plus ipilimumab could not be evaluated.

J is TRBJ1-1 and V is TRBV7-8; TRBD1 matches at 7 bases. The length of the CDR3 is 11 residues. Germline V gives CDR1 SGHVS, CDR2 FQNEAQ. V dropped 2 bases and J dropped 11; count of bases not matched to a gene: 2. This CDR3 reads CASSLRGRAFF. The CDR3 DNA follows: TGTGCCAGCAGCTTAAGGGGGCGCGCTTTCTTT.

The chain recombines TRBV29-1 with TRBJ2-1; D is perhaps TRBD2 (6 bases). The germline V gene has CDR1 SQVTM and CDR2 ANQGSEA. Trimming took 7 bases from V and 4 from J, leaving 14 bases between them. The CDR3 runs to 13 residues. CDR3 sequence: CSERLGDYNEQFF. The DNA of the CDR3 is TGCAGCGAGAGACTAGGGGATTACAATGAGCAGTTCTTC.

The chain combines TRBV6-5 with TRBJ2-3; D ambiguous. The CDR3 has 13 residues. The germline V gene encodes CDR1 MNHEY and CDR2 SVGAGI. V dropped 3 bases and J dropped 4 bases, with 8 bases sitting between them. The CDR3 protein is CASSYPGADTQYF. The CDR3 DNA reads TGTGCCAGCAGTTATCCTGGAGCAGATACGCAGTATTTT.

The chain recombines TRBV6-6 with TRBJ2-3; 10 positions agree with TRBD2. Germline V gene lookup returns CDR1 MNHNY and CDR2 SVGAGI (reference sequence). The CDR3 has 15 residues. With 8 bases clipped from V and 4 bases from J, the junction kept 9 bases outside the gene matches. CDR3 in amino acids: CASLPTSGISDTQYF. CDR3 coding DNA: TGTGCCAGCCTCCCCACTAGCGGGATCTCAGATACGCAGTATTTT.

This chain uses TRBV7-9 with TRBJ2-5; D uncertain. The CDR3 runs to 13 residues. V was pared by 5 bases and J by 4 bases, with 11 bases between. The germline V gene has CDR1 SEHNR and CDR2 FQNEAQ (reference sequence). The CDR3 protein is CASSITPRETQYF. For the CDR3, the DNA is TGTGCCAGCAGCATTACGCCCAGAGAGACCCAGTACTTC.

This sequence joins TRBV5-5 and TRBJ1-2; D gene unclear. CDR1 SGHKS and CDR2 YYEKEE come from the germline V gene (reference sequence). V lost 3 bases and J 12 bases, leaving 18 bases between the germline ends. This CDR3 comprises 13 residues. The CDR3: CASSWRVEESDTF. The CDR3 nucleotides are TGTGCCAGCAGCTGGAGGGTCGAGGAGAGCGACACCTTC.

The chain joins TRBV6-5 to TRBJ1-2; possible D gene TRBD1, 6 bases. The V end lost 2 bases, the J end lost 0 bases, and 10 bases lay between the germline ends. Germline CDR1 is MNHEY and CDR2 is SVGAGI. CDR3 size: 15 residues. In DNA, the CDR3 is TGTGCCAGCAGTTACGGGGGCAAAGCTAACTATGGCTACACCTTC. It encodes CASSYGGKANYGYTF.